The rows below give T cell receptor beta chains drawn from one sample of a study of T-cell reconstitution after alpha-beta-depleted transplantation in children. Using its own MiXCR run on the PCR reads, TCRdb lists one record per CDR3 protein. This sample has some 490,000 distinct CDR3 sequences, with around 12% found just once. Source: PBMCs from the stem cell graft donor, taken from the stem cell graft. These receptors were collected from a human donor who donated a stem cell graft to a child with combined immunodeficiency. CDR3s include the opening cysteine and the closing phenylalanine or tryptophan. The D gene is left open where the match is weak. Size is omitted from some rows. Given values are once, few, many or a class for expanded clones.

few | TRBJ2-7 | TRBD2 | TRBV11-2 | TGTGCCAGCTTAGGCGGGACTAGGCCCTACGAGCAGTACTTC | CASLGGTRPYEQYF
NA | TRBJ1-3 | NA | TRBV5-1 | TGCGCCAGCAGCGGCAGGGGAAGTGGTTCTGGAAACACCATATATTTT | CASSGRGSGSGNTIYF
NA | TRBJ2-2 | TRBD2 | TRBV9 | TGTGCCAGCAGCGGTGGACTAGCGGGGGGGAACACCGGGGAGCTGTTTTTT | CASSGGLAGGNTGELFF
few | TRBJ2-7 | TRBD2 | TRBV12-3/TRBV12-4 | TGTGCCAGCAGTTTCGTCTTGAGCGGGATCAACGAGCAGTACTTC | CASSFVLSGINEQYF
many | TRBJ1-2 | TRBD1 | TRBV29-1 | TGCAGCGCCGCCGGGACAGGGTCTTTCTATGGCTACACCTTC | CSAAGTGSFYGYTF
NA | TRBJ2-3 | NA | TRBV24-1 | TGTGCCACCAGCGACACGCTCAGCACAGATACGCAGTATTTT | CATSDTLSTDTQYF
NA | TRBJ2-7 | TRBD2 | TRBV10-3 | TGTGCCATCAGTGAGTCGTTTCTTGCACTTAAAAGCGGGGGGGCCTCCTACGAGCAGTACTTC | CAISESFLALKSGGASYEQYF
NA | TRBJ2-3 | NA | TRBV5-1 | TGCGCCAGCAGCTTGGAGAGTACTCGGACAGATACGCAGTATTTT | CASSLESTRTDTQYF
NA | TRBJ1-3 | NA | TRBV7-2 | TGTGCCAGCAGCTTCCGGGGCATAACTCCTGGAAACACCATATATTTT | CASSFRGITPGNTIYF
few | TRBJ1-5 | NA | TRBV20-1 | TGCAGTGCAACACGAGCGGGGGCAGACAATCAGCCCCAGCATTTT | CSATRAGADNQPQHF
many | TRBJ2-7 | TRBD1 | TRBV20-1 | TGCAGTGCTAGTTCGGGGACAGTCCGCTACGAGCAGTACTTC | CSASSGTVRYEQYF
many | TRBJ2-5 | NA | TRBV4-2 | TGTGCCAGCAGCCAAGCGGGAGTGGAGACCCAGTACTTC | CASSQAGVETQYF
NA | TRBJ1-2 | NA | TRBV2 | TGTGCCAGCAGTGAAGTCCAAGAGGCCTATGGCTACACCTTC | CASSEVQEAYGYTF
many | TRBJ2-5 | NA | TRBV4-2 | TGTGCCAGCAGCCAAGCGGGGGCCGCGGAGACCCAGTACTTC | CASSQAGAAETQYF